These 32 T cell receptor beta chains were sequenced from one sample in a study of control samples from healthy donors and cancer patients. Here immunoSEQ multiplex PCR was the method, and the copy in TCRdb shows in-frame clones only, minus some. This sample has some 120,000 clones; more than 70% occur once, and the top ten carry around 2.5%. The material sequenced was blood. Source of these receptors: a woman in her 70s in good health.

The V and J genes are TRBV5-4 and TRBJ1-2, with D possibly being TRBD1 (5 bases). CDR3 length: 15 residues. Germline CDR1 and CDR2: SGHNT and YYREEE (reference sequence). The ends were cut back, 4 bases at V and 4 bases at J, with 17 bases in the middle. The chain's CDR3 is CASSLRGGWSYGYTF. CDR3 DNA sequence: TGTGCCAGCAGCCTACGGGGGGGATGGAGCTATGGCTACACCTTC.

This clone was observed once. The chain has TRBV5-4 and TRBJ2-3; 12 positions agree with TRBD2. The junction had 12 bases not matched to a gene; V was cut back by 5 bases and J by 8 bases. CDR3 length: 16 residues. Germline CDR1 reads SGHNT; CDR2 reads YYREEE (reference sequence). CDR3: CASSFLAGGAAGTQYF. CDR3 nucleotide sequence: TGTGCCAGCAGTTTCCTAGCGGGGGGGGCGGCCGGTACGCAGTATTTT.

Here the CDR3 reads CASSDRGNSYNEQFF. In DNA, the CDR3 is TGTGCCAGCAGTGACAGGGGCAACTCCTACAATGAGCAGTTCTTC. The chain has TRBV6-2 or TRBV6-3 and TRBJ2-1, with TRBD1 matching over 8 bases. CDR1 is MNHEY and CDR2 is SVGEGT in the germline V gene. The J segment lost 0 bases and the V segment lost 5 bases, leaving 3 bases of the junction unmatched. The CDR3 is made up of 15 amino acids.

This clone appeared once. The chain has TRBV10-1 and TRBJ2-2; D is unclear. The germline V and J ends were trimmed by 6 bases and 0 bases, with 14 bases remaining between them. The germline V gene has CDR1 WNHNN and CDR2 SYGVQD (reference sequence). This CDR3 contains 16 residues. In DNA, the CDR3 is TGCGCCAGCAGGAGGCCAGAGACAACGAACACCGGGGAGCTGTTTTTT. It specifies CASRRPETTNTGELFF.

The V and J genes are TRBV5-3 and TRBJ2-7; D gene ambiguous. TRBV5-3 is placed among ORFs of uncertain function. Trimming shortened V by 4 bases and J by 3 bases, and 8 bases separated the two germline ends. The CDR3 consists of 12 residues. The DNA for the CDR3 is TGTGCCAGAAGCCAAGGGCGCTACGAGCAGTACTTC. Protein sequence: CARSQGRYEQYF.

J is TRBJ2-1 and V is TRBV24-1; the D is unclear. CDR3 length: 15 amino acids. CDR1 is KGHDR, CDR2 SFDVKD, per germline. Trimming removed 4 bases at V and 6 bases at J, with 15 bases between. The CDR3 DNA is TGTGCCACCAGTGACCTTGACTCCGGGCCCAATGAGCAGTTCTTC. As protein: CATSDLDSGPNEQFF.

The rearrangement links TRBV14 to TRBJ1-1, with a possible D match to TRBD1 (6 bases). V lost 0 bases to trimming and J lost 11 bases, with 16 bases between them. Germline V lookup: CDR1 SGHDN, CDR2 FVKESK. This CDR3 has 14 residues. The CDR3 sequence is CASSQDLGTPSAFF. The CDR3 region has the DNA TGTGCCAGCAGCCAAGACTTAGGGACACCTTCGGCTTTCTTT.

The chain couples TRBV13 to TRBJ2-3; 9 bases are a match to TRBD2. V was clipped by 8 bases and J by 0 bases; unmatched bases: 12. The CDR3 contains 17 residues. CDR1 and CDR2 from the germline V gene are PRHDT and FYEKMQ (reference sequence). The CDR3 sequence is CASGRLAGPSSTDTQYF. CDR3 DNA: TGTGCCAGCGGACGTCTAGCGGGGCCTTCTAGCACAGATACGCAGTATTTT.

The chain carries TRBV19 and TRBJ2-2; TRBD2 matches at 7 bases. CDR3 length equals 15 residues. The V segment lost 10 bases and the J segment 4 bases; nucleotides outside the gene matches: 12. Germline V gives CDR1 LNHDA, CDR2 SQIVND (reference sequence). The CDR3 sequence: CATNEGGISTGELFF. In nucleotides, the CDR3 is TGTGCCACTAACGAGGGAGGGATCAGCACCGGGGAGCTGTTTTTT.

V and J are TRBV19 and TRBJ1-1; D is undetermined. The germline V and J ends were trimmed by 3 bases and 0 bases, with 11 bases remaining between them. This CDR3 has 15 amino acids. Germline assignment: CDR1 LNHDA and CDR2 SQIVND (reference sequence). The CDR3 loop is CASSINGRMNTEAFF. The CDR3 nucleotides read TGTGCCAGTAGTATCAACGGCAGAATGAACACTGAAGCTTTCTTT.

The CDR3 nucleotides read TGTGCCAGCAGCCACGATCGTATCACCGGGGAGCTGTTTTTT. It yields the protein CASSHDRITGELFF. This sequence joins TRBV7-9 and TRBJ2-2; D is unclear. V shed 5 bases and J shed 4 bases, with 11 bases lying between them. The CDR3 totals 14 residues. CDR1 SEHNR and CDR2 FQNEAQ come from the germline V gene (reference sequence).

This clone was seen only a few times. The V gene is TRBV7-9, the J gene TRBJ2-1; the match to TRBD1 covers 9 bases. CDR1 is SEHNR, CDR2 FQNEAQ, per germline (reference sequence). CDR3 length: 16 amino acids. Unmatched junction bases numbered 12, after V lost 5 bases and J lost 7 bases. The chain's CDR3 is CASSNPGGTGLNEQFF. The CDR3 nucleotides are TGTGCCAGCAGCAACCCTGGAGGGACAGGGTTAAATGAGCAGTTCTTC.

The chain recombines TRBV6-5 with TRBJ1-1; 7 bases align to TRBD1. Germline V gives CDR1 MNHEY, CDR2 SVGAGI. V was pared by 5 bases and J by 1 base, with 1 base of the junction left unmatched. The CDR3 runs to 13 residues. CDR3 amino acids: CASSRTGNTEAFF. Written as DNA, the CDR3 is TGTGCCAGCAGTCGGACAGGGAACACTGAAGCTTTCTTT.

The CDR3 spells CAISESHPSGELFF. The CDR3 nucleotides read TGTGCCATCAGTGAGTCCCATCCCAGCGGGGAGCTGTTTTTT. The chain uses TRBV10-3 and TRBJ2-2; D is uncertain. Trimming took off 0 bases at V and 7 bases at J, with 9 bases between the two ends. CDR3 size: 14 residues. Germline V gene data show CDR1 as ENHRY and CDR2 as SYGVKD.

In the case of this clone: This same CDR3 is encoded by further DNA sequences in the sample. This chain connects TRBV5-1 to TRBJ2-1, with TRBD2 matching 7 bases. J was trimmed by 0 bases and V by 4 bases; bases with no gene match: 4. Germline-derived CDR1 and CDR2 are SGHRS and YFSETQ. The CDR3 length is 15 residues. The CDR3 region is CASSLGGSSYNEQFF. CDR3 DNA: TGCGCCAGCAGCCTGGGGGGGAGCTCCTACAATGAGCAGTTCTTC. The full variable domain, with the rest looked up from reference TRBV5-1 and TRBJ2-1, is KAGVTQTPRYLIKTRGQQVTLSCSPISGHRSVSWYQQTPGQGLQFLFEYFSETQRNKGNFPGRFSGRQFSNSRSEMNVSTLELGDSALYLCASSLGGSSYNEQFFGPGTRLTVL.

This rearrangement joins TRBV7-9 to TRBJ2-6; D unclear. CDR3 length: 19 amino acids. Germline lookup yields CDR1 SEHNR and CDR2 FQNEAQ (reference sequence). The V gene lost 1 base and the J gene lost 1 base, with 17 bases spanning the gap. CDR3 loop: CASSLGALDRVSGANVLTF. For the CDR3, the DNA is TGTGCCAGCAGCTTAGGGGCCTTGGACCGAGTATCTGGGGCCAACGTCCTGACTTTC.

The chain links TRBV12-3 or TRBV12-4 to TRBJ1-2, with 9 bases lining up with TRBD1. V lost 11 bases, J lost 7 bases, and 11 bases stayed unmatched. The CDR3 is 13 amino acids. The CDR3 DNA reads TGTGCCTCACGGAGAGGGACAGGGAGTGGCTACACCTTC. Translating it yields CASRRGTGSGYTF.

The J gene is TRBJ1-1, the V gene TRBV11-2, with D unclear. The length of the CDR3 is 13 residues. The V and J ends lost 2 bases and 1 base respectively, with 5 bases between them. Per germline, CDR1 SGHAT and CDR2 FQNNGV. The CDR3 DNA reads as TGTGCCAGCAGCTTACACCAGAACACTGAAGCTTTCTTT. Translating gives CASSLHQNTEAFF.

The chain couples TRBV9 to TRBJ2-1, with 12 positions matching TRBD2. The CDR3 is 16 residues long. In germline, CDR1 is SGDLS, CDR2 YYNGEE. Unmatched junction bases numbered 3, after V lost 3 bases and J lost 2 bases. The CDR3 loop is CASSASGGAPYNEQFF. DNA for the CDR3: TGTGCCAGCAGCGCTAGCGGGGGGGCCCCCTACAATGAGCAGTTCTTC.

This chain joins TRBV5-8 and TRBJ2-3, with 10 bases aligning to TRBD1. Unmatched junction bases numbered 12, after V lost 4 bases and J lost 4 bases. CDR1 is SGHTS, CDR2 YDEGEE, per germline. The CDR3 sequence is 17 residues long. CDR3 protein: CASSLHQTGGFADTQYF. The CDR3 nucleotides read TGTGCCAGCAGCCTACACCAGACAGGGGGCTTCGCAGATACGCAGTATTTT. The full variable domain, rest sourced from reference TRBV5-8 and TRBJ2-3, is EAGVTQSPTHLIKTRGQQATLRCSPISGHTSVYWYQQALGLGLQFLLWYDEGEERNRGNFPPRFSGRQFPNYSSELNVNALELEDSALYLCASSLHQTGGFADTQYFGPGTRLTVL.

This chain joins TRBV27 and TRBJ1-3; D is perhaps TRBD1 (6 bases). V lost 5 bases and J 2 bases, leaving 16 bases between the germline ends. The CDR3 loop spans 16 amino acids. CDR1 MNHEY and CDR2 SMNVEV come from the germline V gene (reference sequence). The CDR3 DNA reads TGTGCCAGCAGTCGGGACACCAGAGGGCCTGGAAACACCATATATTTT. Translated, it gives CASSRDTRGPGNTIYF.

The DNA of the CDR3 is TGTGCCAGCAGTCGACCTCGGACAGCAAACTACGAGCAGTACTTC. Protein: CASSRPRTANYEQYF. The rearrangement joins TRBV28 to TRBJ2-7; possible D gene TRBD1, 6 bases. Trimming cost V 5 bases and J 3 bases, with 17 bases left between them. The germline V gene encodes CDR1 MDHEN and CDR2 SYDVKM. The CDR3 totals 15 residues. The whole variable domain, filled in from reference TRBV28 and TRBJ2-7, reads DVKVTQSSRYLVKRTGEKVFLECVQDMDHENMFWYRQDPGLGLRLIYFSYDVKMKEKGDIPEGYSVSREKKERFSLILESASTNQTSMYLCASSRPRTANYEQYFGPGTRLTVT.

The chain links TRBV5-5 to TRBJ1-4, with D maybe TRBD1 (5 bases). The CDR3 has 13 amino acids. Germline V gene lookup returns CDR1 SGHKS and CDR2 YYEKEE (reference sequence). The V end was cut by 2 bases, the J end by 8 bases, with 10 bases between. The CDR3 protein is CASSFGGNEKLFF. CDR3 sequence (DNA): TGTGCCAGCAGCTTTGGGGGTAACGAAAAACTGTTTTTT.

The chain combines TRBV7-9 with TRBJ1-1; D is possibly TRBD1 (6 bases). Looked up from germline, CDR1 is SEHNR and CDR2 is FQNEAQ (reference sequence). This CDR3 is built from 18 residues. Trimming shortened V by 5 bases and J by 3 bases, and 25 bases separated the two germline ends. Here the CDR3 DNA reads TGTGCCAGCAGCAGGGGGAGGGGGGGCGCGTCCCCGTACACTGAAGCTTTCTTT. Amino acid sequence: CASSRGRGGASPYTEAFF.

The chain links TRBV4-1 to TRBJ2-3, with TRBD2 matching 14 bases. The junction had 4 bases not matched to a gene; V was cut back by 6 bases and J by 5 bases. Per the germline V gene, CDR1 is MGHRA and CDR2 is YSYEKL. This CDR3 has 15 residues. The CDR3: CASRTSGGAGDTQYF. The DNA for the CDR3 is TGCGCCAGCAGGACTAGCGGGGGGGCTGGAGATACGCAGTATTTT.

The chain has TRBV29-1 and TRBJ1-1, with a tentative D call TRBD1 (5 bases). V lost 2 bases to trimming and J lost 3 bases, with 7 bases between them. Germline CDR1 is SQVTM and CDR2 is ANQGSEA. The CDR3 loop spans 12 amino acids. CDR3 sequence: CSVERGDTEAFF. The DNA for the CDR3 is TGCAGCGTTGAAAGGGGTGACACTGAAGCTTTCTTT.

This chain uses TRBV3-1 (or the pseudogene TRBV3-2) with TRBJ1-1, with D perhaps matching TRBD1 (6 bases). CDR1 and CDR2 (germline): LGHDT, YNNKEL (reference sequence). The V gene lost 6 bases and the J gene lost 9 bases, with 11 bases spanning the gap. This CDR3 comprises 11 residues. This CDR3 is CASRGAEKAFF. The CDR3 DNA reads as TGTGCCAGCAGGGGGGCGGAAAAAGCTTTCTTT.

The rearrangement links TRBV6-4 to TRBJ2-3; TRBD1 matches at 9 bases. This CDR3 is 15 amino acids long. Trimming removed 0 bases from V and 4 bases from J; junction bases left unmatched: 2. Germline-derived CDR1 and CDR2 are MRHNA and SNTAGT. This CDR3 is CASSDSGQGPDTQYF. DNA for the CDR3: TGTGCCAGCAGTGACTCGGGACAGGGCCCAGATACGCAGTATTTT.

In its sample, this clone was seen once. The chain has TRBV5-5 and TRBJ1-2, with D unresolved. Germline CDR1 and CDR2: SGHKS and YYEKEE (reference sequence). The CDR3 is 12 amino acids. V gave up 4 bases and J gave up 6 bases, with 10 bases separating them. The CDR3 nucleotides read TGTGCCAGCAGCCCAAGTGGGGATGGCTACACCTTC. Amino acids: CASSPSGDGYTF.

The chain is built from TRBV18 and TRBJ1-1; no clear D. Trimming cost V 6 bases and J 1 base, with 9 bases left between them. The CDR3 is 13 amino acids. Germline assignment: CDR1 KGHSH and CDR2 LQKENI. DNA for the CDR3: TGTGCCAGCTCTGAGCAGGCGAACACTGAAGCTTTCTTT. It yields the protein CASSEQANTEAFF. The full variable domain, with the rest looked up from reference TRBV18 and TRBJ1-1, is NAGVMQNPRHLVRRRGQEARLRCSPMKGHSHVYWYRQLPEEGLKFMVYLQKENIIDESGMPKERFSAEFPKEGPSILRIQQVVRGDSAAYFCASSEQANTEAFFGQGTRLTVV.

The chain couples TRBV9 to TRBJ1-1; D uncertain. Germline loops: CDR1 SGDLS, CDR2 YYNGEE. The length of the CDR3 is 14 residues. Trimming shortened V by 0 bases and J by 2 bases, and 8 bases separated the two germline ends. Here the CDR3 reads CASSVDNTNTEAFF. In DNA, the CDR3 is TGTGCCAGCAGCGTAGACAACACAAACACTGAAGCTTTCTTT.

This chain links TRBV9 with TRBJ2-5, with D maybe TRBD2 (5 bases). V was cut by 3 bases and J by 5 bases, with 23 bases left in between. The CDR3 runs to 17 residues. CDR1 is SGDLS and CDR2 is YYNGEE in the germline V gene. The chain's CDR3 is CASSEEAGNHRRETQYF. CDR3 bases: TGTGCCAGCAGCGAAGAGGCCGGCAACCATCGGAGGGAGACCCAGTACTTC.